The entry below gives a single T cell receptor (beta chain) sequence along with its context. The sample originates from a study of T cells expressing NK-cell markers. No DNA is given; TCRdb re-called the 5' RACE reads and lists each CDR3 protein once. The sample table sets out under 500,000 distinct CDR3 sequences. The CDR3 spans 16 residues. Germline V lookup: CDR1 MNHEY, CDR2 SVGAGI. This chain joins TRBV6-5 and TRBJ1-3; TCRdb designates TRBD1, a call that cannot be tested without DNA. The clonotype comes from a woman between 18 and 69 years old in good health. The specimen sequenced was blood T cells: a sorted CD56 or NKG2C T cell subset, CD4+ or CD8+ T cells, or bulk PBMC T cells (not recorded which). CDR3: CASSYRDRSSGNTIYF.